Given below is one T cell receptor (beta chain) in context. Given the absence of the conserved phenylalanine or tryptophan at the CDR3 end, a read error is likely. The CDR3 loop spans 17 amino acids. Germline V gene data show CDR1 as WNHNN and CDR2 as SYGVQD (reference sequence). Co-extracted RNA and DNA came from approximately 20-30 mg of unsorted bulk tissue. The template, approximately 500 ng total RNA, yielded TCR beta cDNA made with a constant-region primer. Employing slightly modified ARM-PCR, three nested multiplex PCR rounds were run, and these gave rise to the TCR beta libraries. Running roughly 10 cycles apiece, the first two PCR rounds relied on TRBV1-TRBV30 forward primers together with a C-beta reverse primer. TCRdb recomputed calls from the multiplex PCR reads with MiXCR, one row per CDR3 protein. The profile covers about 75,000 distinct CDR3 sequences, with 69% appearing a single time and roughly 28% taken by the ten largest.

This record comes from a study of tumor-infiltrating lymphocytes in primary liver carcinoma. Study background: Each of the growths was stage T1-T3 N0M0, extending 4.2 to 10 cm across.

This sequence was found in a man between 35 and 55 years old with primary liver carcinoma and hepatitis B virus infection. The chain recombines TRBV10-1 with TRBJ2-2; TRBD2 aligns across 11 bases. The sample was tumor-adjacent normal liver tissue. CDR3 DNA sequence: TGCGCCAGTAGTGATGGGCTAGCGGGAGGAGGTACCGGGGAGCTGTTTTAT. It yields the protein CASSDGLAGGGTGELFY.